The source of this T cell receptor beta chain is a study of monozygotic twins with cystic fibrosis. Clones were read by immunoSEQ multiplex PCR, and TCRdb kept only the in-frame ones, dropping some. Here the sample spans 5,000 or so clones, 96% being singletons. The CDR3 length is 15 residues. J lost 1 base, V lost 4 bases, and 4 bases had no gene match. This sequence originates from a boy aged 2 to 9 with cystic fibrosis. The sequenced sample consisted of blood. V gene TRBV7-1 combines with J gene TRBJ2-3; 8 bases agree with TRBD2. TRBV7-1 qualifies as an ORF whose function is uncertain. The CDR3 DNA reads as TGTGCCAGCAGCTTACCGCGGGGGGGCACAGATACGCAGTATTTT. It is translated as CASSLPRGGTDTQYF.